The 7 T cell receptor beta chains below come from one sample, sequenced in a study of shared clonotypes between healthy human individuals. Sequenced by immunoSEQ multiplex PCR; TCRdb stores in-frame clones only, minus some. This table holds about 2.4 million clones, 80% to 95% found once. The sequenced sample was naive CD4+ T cells from PBMCs. Subset noted: CD45RA+ positively selected. These receptors came from a man aged 18-30 years in good health. Some clones in this sample may be carry-over from other donors' samples.

This chain joins TRBV18 and TRBJ2-1; TRBD1 is a possible D gene (5 bases). Per germline, CDR1 KGHSH and CDR2 LQKENI. V was clipped by 2 bases and J by 6 bases, with 14 bases between them. CDR3 length: 15 amino acids. This CDR3 reads CASSPISPQGNEQFF. DNA of the CDR3: TGTGCCAGCTCACCAATCTCGCCCCAGGGCAATGAGCAGTTCTTC.

This chain links TRBV19 with TRBJ2-7; 10 nucleotides agree with TRBD1. The CDR3 sequence is 16 residues long. The V gene's germline CDR1 is LNHDA and CDR2 SQIVND (reference sequence). V lost 5 bases, J lost 3 bases, and 10 bases stayed unmatched. CDR3 in DNA: TGTGCCAGTAGTGTAACCTTGGACAGGGGGGTCTACGAGCAGTACTTC. It translates to CASSVTLDRGVYEQYF.

Worth noting for this clone: The same CDR3 is also encoded by other DNA sequences in this sample. The chain joins TRBV7-2 to TRBJ2-7; 8 bases agree with TRBD2. The V gene end was trimmed by 4 bases and the J gene end by 2 bases; junction bases not matched to a gene: 7. CDR1 SGHTA and CDR2 FQGNSA come from the germline V gene. The CDR3 is 15 residues long. DNA of the CDR3: TGTGCCAGCAGCTCTTCGAGCGGGAGAGCCTACGAGCAGTACTTC. It encodes CASSSSSGRAYEQYF.

A single count supports this clone. This chain joins TRBV27 and TRBJ2-7; perhaps TRBD1 as D (5 bases). V was cut by 3 bases and J by 3 bases, with 12 bases left in between. This CDR3 is 14 amino acids long. Per the germline V gene, CDR1 is MNHEY and CDR2 is SMNVEV (reference sequence). CDR3 sequence: CASSFHRRNYEQYF. The CDR3 DNA reads TGTGCCAGCAGTTTTCACAGGAGAAACTACGAGCAGTACTTC.

V is TRBV15 and J is TRBJ2-5; TRBD2 matches 7 bases. CDR1 and CDR2 from the germline V gene are LNHNV and YYDKDF (reference sequence). The CDR3 loop spans 18 amino acids. Losses at the gene ends were 0 bases for V and 5 bases for J; bases not matched to a gene: 15. The CDR3, as DNA: TGTGCCACCAGCAGAGATCTCATGGGTGCGGGAGCACGGGAGACCCAGTACTTC. Its protein is CATSRDLMGAGARETQYF.

This clone was counted a single time. The V gene is TRBV5-8, the J gene TRBJ2-2; 8 bases agree with TRBD2. Germline trimming cut 0 bases from V and 8 bases from J; bases unmatched to any gene: 12. The CDR3 runs 17 residues. Per germline, CDR1 SGHTS and CDR2 YDEGEE. The CDR3 region has the DNA TGTGCCAGCAGCTTGGTTACTAGCGGCCTTAACAGGGGGGAGCTGTTTTTT. It is translated as CASSLVTSGLNRGELFF.

The V gene is TRBV28, the J gene TRBJ2-7, with 8 nucleotides matching TRBD1. V dropped 5 bases and J dropped 3; count of bases not matched to a gene: 12. Germline V gene lookup returns CDR1 MDHEN and CDR2 SYDVKM. The CDR3 runs 16 residues. The CDR3 DNA follows: TGTGCCAGCAGTCTATCCTCGACAGGGGCCCACTACGAGCAGTACTTC. Translating gives CASSLSSTGAHYEQYF.